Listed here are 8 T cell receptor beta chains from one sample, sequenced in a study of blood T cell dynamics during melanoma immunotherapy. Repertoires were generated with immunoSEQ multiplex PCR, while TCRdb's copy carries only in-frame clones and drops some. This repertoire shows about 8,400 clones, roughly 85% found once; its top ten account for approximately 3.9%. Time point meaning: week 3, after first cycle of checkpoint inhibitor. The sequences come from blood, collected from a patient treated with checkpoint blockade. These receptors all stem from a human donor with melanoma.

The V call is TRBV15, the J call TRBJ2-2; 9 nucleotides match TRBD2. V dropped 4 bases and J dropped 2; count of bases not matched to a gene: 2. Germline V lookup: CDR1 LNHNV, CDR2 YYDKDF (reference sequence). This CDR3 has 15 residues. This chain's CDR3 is CATSKTSGNTGELFF. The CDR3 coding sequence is TGTGCCACCAGCAAGACTAGCGGTAACACCGGGGAGCTGTTTTTT.

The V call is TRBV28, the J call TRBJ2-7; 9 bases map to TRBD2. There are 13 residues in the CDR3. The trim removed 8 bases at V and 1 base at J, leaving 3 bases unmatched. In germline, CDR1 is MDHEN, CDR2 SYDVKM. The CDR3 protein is CASGSGSSYEQYF. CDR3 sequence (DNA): TGTGCCAGCGGTAGCGGGAGTTCCTACGAGCAGTACTTC.

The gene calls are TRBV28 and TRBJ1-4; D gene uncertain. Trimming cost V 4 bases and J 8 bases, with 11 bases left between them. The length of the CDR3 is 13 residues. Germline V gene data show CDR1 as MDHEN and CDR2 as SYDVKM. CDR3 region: CASSSFIREKLFF. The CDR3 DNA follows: TGTGCCAGCAGTTCGTTCATCCGGGAAAAACTGTTTTTT.

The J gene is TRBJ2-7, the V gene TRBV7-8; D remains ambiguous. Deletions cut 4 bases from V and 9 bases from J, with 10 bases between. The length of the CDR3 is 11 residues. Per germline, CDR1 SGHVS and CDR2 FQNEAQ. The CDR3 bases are TGTGCCAGCAGCTGGTCCTTCGGGCAGTACTTC. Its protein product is CASSWSFGQYF.

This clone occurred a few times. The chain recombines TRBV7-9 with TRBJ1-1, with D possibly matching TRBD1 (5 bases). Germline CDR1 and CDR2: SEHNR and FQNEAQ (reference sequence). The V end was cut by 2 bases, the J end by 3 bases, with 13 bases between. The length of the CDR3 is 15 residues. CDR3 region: CASSLQGGGDTEAFF. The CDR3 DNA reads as TGTGCCAGCAGCTTACAGGGAGGAGGGGACACTGAAGCTTTCTTT.

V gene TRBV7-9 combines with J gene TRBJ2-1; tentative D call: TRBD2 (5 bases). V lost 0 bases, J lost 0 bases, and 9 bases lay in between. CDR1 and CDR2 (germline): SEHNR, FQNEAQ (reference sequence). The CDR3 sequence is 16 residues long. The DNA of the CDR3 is TGTGCCAGCAGCTTAGCGCTAGCAGGCTCCTACAATGAGCAGTTCTTC. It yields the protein CASSLALAGSYNEQFF.

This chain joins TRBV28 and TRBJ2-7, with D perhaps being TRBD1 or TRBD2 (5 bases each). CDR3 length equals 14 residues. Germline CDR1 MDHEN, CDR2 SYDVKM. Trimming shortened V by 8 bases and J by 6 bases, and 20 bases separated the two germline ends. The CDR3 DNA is TGTGCCAGCGCCCCGGGGCTGTGGCGACTCGAGCAGTACTTC. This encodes CASAPGLWRLEQYF. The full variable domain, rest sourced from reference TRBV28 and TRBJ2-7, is DVKVTQSSRYLVKRTGEKVFLECVQDMDHENMFWYRQDPGLGLRLIYFSYDVKMKEKGDIPEGYSVSREKKERFSLILESASTNQTSMYLCASAPGLWRLEQYFGPGTRLTVT.

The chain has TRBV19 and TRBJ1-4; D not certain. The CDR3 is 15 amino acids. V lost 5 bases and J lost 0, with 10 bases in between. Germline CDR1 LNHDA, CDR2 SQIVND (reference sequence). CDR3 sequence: CASSGRGATNEKLFF. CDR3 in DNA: TGTGCCAGTAGTGGGCGGGGAGCAACTAATGAAAAACTGTTTTTT.